This T cell receptor beta chain was obtained from a study of T cell responses to AZD1222 COVID-19 vaccine. Broader study findings: Rises in breadth and depth of Spike-specific TCRs came after two AZD1222 doses. After the peak T cell response, and only then, were repertoires sampled.

Clones were read by immunoSEQ multiplex PCR, and TCRdb kept only the in-frame ones, dropping some. The sample has about 140,000 clones, 90% seen once. V shed 5 bases and J shed 5 bases, with 16 bases lying between them. The CDR3 has 15 amino acids. Per germline, CDR1 SEHNR and CDR2 FQNEAQ (reference sequence). With respect to this clone: The antigen remains undetermined.

The chain has TRBV7-9 and TRBJ2-1; no clear D. The sequence was obtained from an adult in good health. The sequencing here drew on peripheral blood, taken on day 0 of AZD1222 vaccination. CDR3 nucleotide sequence: TGTGCCAGCAGCCAGGACGGACGAACCAACAATGAGCAGTTCTTC. Translating gives CASSQDGRTNNEQFF. Full variable domain (rest looked up from reference TRBV7-9 and TRBJ2-1): DTGVSQNPRHKITKRGQNVTFRCDPISEHNRLYWYRQTLGQGPEFLTYFQNEAQLEKSRLLSDRFSAERPKGSFSTLEIQRTEQGDSAMYLCASSQDGRTNNEQFFGPGTRLTVL.